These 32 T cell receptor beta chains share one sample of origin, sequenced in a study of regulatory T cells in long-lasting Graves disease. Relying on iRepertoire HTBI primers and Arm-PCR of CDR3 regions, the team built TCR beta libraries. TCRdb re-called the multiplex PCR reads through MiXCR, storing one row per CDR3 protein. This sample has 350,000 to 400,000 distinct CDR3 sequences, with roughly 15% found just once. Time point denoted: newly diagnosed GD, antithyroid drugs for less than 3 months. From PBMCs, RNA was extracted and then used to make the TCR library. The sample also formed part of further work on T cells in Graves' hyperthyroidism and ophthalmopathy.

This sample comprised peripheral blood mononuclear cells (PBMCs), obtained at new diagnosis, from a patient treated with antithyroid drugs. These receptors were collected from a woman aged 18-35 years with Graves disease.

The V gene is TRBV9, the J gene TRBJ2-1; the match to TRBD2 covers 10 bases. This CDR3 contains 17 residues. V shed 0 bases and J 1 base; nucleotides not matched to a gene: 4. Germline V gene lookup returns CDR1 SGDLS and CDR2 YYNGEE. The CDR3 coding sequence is TGTGCCAGCAGCGTAGGTCTAGCGGGAGCATCCTACAATGAGCAGTTCTTC. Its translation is CASSVGLAGASYNEQFF.

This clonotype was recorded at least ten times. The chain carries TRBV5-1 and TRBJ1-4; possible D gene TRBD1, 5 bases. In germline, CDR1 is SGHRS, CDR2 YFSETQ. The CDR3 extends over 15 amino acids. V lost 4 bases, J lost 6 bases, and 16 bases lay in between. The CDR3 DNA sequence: TGCGCCAGCAGCGCCGACGGAGCCAGGGATGAAAAACTGTTTTTT. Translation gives CASSADGARDEKLFF.

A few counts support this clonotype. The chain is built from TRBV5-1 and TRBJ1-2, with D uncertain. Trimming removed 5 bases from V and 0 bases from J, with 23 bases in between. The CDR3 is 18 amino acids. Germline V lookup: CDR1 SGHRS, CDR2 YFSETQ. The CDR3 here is CASRVLRGRRATNYGYTF. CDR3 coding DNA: TGCGCCAGCAGGGTACTTCGAGGGCGGCGGGCCACTAACTATGGCTACACCTTC.

The DNA for the CDR3 is TGCAGTGCTAGAGGGGCTAGCGGGGGGGCCGCAGATACGCAGTATTTT. It encodes CSARGASGGAADTQYF. This chain uses TRBV20-1 with TRBJ2-3; TRBD2 aligns across 12 bases. CDR3 length: 16 residues. J was trimmed by 4 bases and V by 1 base; bases with no gene match: 6. Germline V gene sequence: CDR1 DFQATT, CDR2 SNEGSKA (reference sequence).

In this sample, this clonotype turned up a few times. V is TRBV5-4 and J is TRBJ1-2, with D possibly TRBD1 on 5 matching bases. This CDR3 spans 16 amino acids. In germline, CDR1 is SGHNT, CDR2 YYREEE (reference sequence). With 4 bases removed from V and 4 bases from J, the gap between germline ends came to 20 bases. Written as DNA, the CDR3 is TGTGCCAGCAGCGCGATACAGGAAAAGAAGGGCTATGGCTACACCTTC. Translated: CASSAIQEKKGYGYTF.

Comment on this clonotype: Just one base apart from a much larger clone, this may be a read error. CDR3 sequence (DNA): TGTGCCTCCAACCCCGGGACAGGGGAATATGGCTACACCTTC. Amino acid sequence: CASNPGTGEYGYTF. The V gene is TRBV18, the J gene TRBJ1-2; 10 bases are shared with TRBD1. Germline assignment: CDR1 KGHSH and CDR2 LQKENI. The V gene end was trimmed by 11 bases and the J gene end by 5 bases; junction bases not matched to a gene: 11. The CDR3 is 14 amino acids.

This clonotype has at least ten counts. Written as DNA, the CDR3 is TGTGCCAGCAGTTTTGTGACCCTCGGTGAAGCTTTCTTT. It encodes CASSFVTLGEAFF. The chain recombines TRBV28 with TRBJ1-1; the D is unclear. This CDR3 has 13 residues. Germline-derived CDR1 and CDR2 are MDHEN and SYDVKM. V was clipped by 3 bases and J by 7 bases, with 12 bases between them.

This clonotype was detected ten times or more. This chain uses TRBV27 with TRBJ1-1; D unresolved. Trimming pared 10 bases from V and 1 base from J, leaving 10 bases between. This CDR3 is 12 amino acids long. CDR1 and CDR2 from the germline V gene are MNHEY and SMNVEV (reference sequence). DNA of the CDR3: TGTGCCACACGCTCGGGGAACACTGAAGCTTTCTTT. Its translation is CATRSGNTEAFF.

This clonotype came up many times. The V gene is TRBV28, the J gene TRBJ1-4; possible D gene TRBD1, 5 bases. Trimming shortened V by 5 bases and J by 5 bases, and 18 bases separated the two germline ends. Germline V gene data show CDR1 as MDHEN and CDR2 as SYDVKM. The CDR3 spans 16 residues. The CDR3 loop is CASSTHTGTENEKLFF. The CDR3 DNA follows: TGTGCCAGCAGTACACATACCGGGACGGAGAATGAAAAACTGTTTTTT.

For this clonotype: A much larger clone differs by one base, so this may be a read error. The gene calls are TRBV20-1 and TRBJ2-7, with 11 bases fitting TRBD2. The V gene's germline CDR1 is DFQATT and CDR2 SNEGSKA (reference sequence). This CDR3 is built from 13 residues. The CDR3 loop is CSAPTSGVPELYF. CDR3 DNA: TGCAGTGCCCCGACTAGCGGGGTTCCCGAGCTGTACTTC.

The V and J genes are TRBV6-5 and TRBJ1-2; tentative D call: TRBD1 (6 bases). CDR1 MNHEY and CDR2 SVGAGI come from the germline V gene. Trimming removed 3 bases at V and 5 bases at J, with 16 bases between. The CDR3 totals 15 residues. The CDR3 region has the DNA TGTGCCAGCAGTTATTCGAGGGGGGCCTCTTATGGCTACACCTTC. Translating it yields CASSYSRGASYGYTF.

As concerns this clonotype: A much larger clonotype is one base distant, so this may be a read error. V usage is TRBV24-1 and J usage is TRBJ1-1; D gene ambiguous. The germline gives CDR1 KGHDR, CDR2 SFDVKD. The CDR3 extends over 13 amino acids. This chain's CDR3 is CATSDFKNTEAYF. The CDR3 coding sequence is TGTGCCACCAGTGATTTCAAGAACACTGAAGCTTACTTT.

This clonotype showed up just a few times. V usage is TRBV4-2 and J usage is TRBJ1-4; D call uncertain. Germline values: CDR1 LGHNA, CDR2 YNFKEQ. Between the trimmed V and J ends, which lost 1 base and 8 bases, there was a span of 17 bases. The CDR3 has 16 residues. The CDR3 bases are TGTGCCAGCAGCCAAGTCGGTGGTACCCTAGGGGAAAAACTGTTTTTT. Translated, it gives CASSQVGGTLGEKLFF.

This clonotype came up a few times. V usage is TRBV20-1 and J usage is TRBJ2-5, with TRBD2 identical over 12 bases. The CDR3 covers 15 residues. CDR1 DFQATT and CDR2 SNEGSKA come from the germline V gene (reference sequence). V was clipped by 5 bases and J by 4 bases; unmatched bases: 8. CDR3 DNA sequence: TGCAGTGCTCTGTCTAGCGGGAGGGCGGGAGAGACCCAGTACTTC. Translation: CSALSSGRAGETQYF.

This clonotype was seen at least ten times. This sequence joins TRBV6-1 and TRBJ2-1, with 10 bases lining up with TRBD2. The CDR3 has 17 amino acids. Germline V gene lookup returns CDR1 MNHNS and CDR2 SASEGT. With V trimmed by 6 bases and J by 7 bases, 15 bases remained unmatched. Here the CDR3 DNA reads TGTGCCAGCAGACGATACGGGGCCCTAGCGGGAGAGAATGAGCAGTTCTTC. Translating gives CASRRYGALAGENEQFF.

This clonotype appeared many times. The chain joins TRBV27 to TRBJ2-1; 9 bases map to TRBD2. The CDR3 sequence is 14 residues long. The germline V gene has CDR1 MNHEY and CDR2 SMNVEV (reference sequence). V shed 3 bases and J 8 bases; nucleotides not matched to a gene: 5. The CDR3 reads CASSFAGGPDEQFF. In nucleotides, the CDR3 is TGTGCCAGCAGTTTCGCGGGAGGGCCAGATGAGCAGTTCTTC.

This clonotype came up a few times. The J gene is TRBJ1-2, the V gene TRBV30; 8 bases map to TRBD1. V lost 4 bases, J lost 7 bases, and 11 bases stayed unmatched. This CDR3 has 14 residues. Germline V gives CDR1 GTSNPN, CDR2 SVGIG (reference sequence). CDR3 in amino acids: CAWNSGGARGGYTF. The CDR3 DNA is TGTGCCTGGAATTCAGGGGGCGCCCGTGGTGGCTACACCTTC.

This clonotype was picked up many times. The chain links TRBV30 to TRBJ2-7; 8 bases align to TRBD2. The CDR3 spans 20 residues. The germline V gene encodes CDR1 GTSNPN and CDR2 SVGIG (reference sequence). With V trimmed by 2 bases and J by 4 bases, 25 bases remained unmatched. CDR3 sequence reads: CAWSPNGGGRSPTREYEQYF. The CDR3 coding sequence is TGTGCCTGGAGTCCCAACGGGGGCGGGAGGTCCCCAACCCGCGAATACGAGCAGTACTTC.

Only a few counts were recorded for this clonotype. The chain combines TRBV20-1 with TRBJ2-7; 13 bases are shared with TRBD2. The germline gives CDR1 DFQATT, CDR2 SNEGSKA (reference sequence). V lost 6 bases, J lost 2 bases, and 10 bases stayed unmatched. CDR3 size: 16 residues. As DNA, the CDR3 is TGCAGTGCCCCCGACGGACTAGCGGGGGCCGCCTACGAGCAGTACTTC. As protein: CSAPDGLAGAAYEQYF.

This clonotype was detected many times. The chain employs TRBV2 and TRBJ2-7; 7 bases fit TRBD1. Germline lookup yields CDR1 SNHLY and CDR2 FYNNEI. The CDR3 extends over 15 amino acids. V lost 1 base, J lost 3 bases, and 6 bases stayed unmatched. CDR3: CASSEERGQVYEQYF. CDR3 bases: TGTGCCAGCAGTGAAGAAAGGGGGCAAGTCTACGAGCAGTACTTC.

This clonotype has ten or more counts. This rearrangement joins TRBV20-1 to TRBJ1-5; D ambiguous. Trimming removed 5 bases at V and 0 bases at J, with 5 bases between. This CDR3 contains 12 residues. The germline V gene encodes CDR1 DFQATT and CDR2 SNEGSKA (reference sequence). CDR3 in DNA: TGCAGTGCTTCAGATAGCAATCAGCCCCAGCATTTT. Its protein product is CSASDSNQPQHF.

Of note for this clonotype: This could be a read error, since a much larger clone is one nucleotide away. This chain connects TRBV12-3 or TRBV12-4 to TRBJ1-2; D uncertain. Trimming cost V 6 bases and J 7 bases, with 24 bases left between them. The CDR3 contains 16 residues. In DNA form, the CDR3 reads TGTGCCAGCAGGAAGATGGCCCGAGGTGGTAGCTGTGGCTACACCTTC. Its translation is CASRKMARGGSCGYTF.

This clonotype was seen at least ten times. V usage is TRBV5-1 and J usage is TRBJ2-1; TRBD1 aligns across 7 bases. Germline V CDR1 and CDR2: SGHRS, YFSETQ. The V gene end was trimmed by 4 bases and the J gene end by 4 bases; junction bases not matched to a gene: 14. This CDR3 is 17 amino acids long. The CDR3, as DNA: TGCGCCAGCAGCACCAACAACAGGGGCTTCCTATACAATGAGCAGTTCTTC. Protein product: CASSTNNRGFLYNEQFF.

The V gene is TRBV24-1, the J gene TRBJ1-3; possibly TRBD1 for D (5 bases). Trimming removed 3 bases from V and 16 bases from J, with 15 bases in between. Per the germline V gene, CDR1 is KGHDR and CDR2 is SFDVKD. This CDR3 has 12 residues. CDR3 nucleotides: TGTGCCACCAGTGATGGCCCGGGACGGACTTATTTT. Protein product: CATSDGPGRTYF.

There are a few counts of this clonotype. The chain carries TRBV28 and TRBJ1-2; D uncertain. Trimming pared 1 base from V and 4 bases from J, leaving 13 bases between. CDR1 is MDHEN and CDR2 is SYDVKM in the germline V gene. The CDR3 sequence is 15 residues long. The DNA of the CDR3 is TGTGCCAGCAGTTTATATCCAGGCACGGGCTATGGCTACACCTTC. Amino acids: CASSLYPGTGYGYTF.

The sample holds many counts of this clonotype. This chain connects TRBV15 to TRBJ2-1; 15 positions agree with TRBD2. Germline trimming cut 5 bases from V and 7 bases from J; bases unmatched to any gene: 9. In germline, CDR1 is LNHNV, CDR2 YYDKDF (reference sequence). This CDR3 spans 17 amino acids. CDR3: CATSDGTSGRWGNEQFF. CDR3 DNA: TGTGCCACCAGCGACGGGACTAGCGGGAGGTGGGGTAATGAGCAGTTCTTC.

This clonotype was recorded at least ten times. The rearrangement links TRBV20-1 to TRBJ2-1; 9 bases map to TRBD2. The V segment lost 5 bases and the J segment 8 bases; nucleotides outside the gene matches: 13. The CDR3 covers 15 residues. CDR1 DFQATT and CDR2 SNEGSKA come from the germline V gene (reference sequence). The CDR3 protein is CSARPASGIIYEQFF. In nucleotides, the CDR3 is TGCAGTGCTCGGCCGGCTAGCGGGATTATCTATGAGCAGTTCTTC.

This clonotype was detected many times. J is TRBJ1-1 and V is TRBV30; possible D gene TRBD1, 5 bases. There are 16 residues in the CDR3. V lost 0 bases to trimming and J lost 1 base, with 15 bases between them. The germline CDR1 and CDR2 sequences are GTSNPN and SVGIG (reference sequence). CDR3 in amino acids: CAWSVWGFGANTEAFF. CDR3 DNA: TGTGCCTGGAGTGTTTGGGGGTTTGGTGCGAACACTGAAGCTTTCTTT.

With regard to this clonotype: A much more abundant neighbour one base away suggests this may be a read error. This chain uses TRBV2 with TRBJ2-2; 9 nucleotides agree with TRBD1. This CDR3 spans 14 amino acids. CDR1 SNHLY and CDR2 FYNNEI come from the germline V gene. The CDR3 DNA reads TGTGCCAGCAGCGGGACAGGGCAGGGCGGGAAGCTGTTTTTT. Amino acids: CASSGTGQGGKLFF. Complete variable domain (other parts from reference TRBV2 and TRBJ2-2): EPEVTQTPSHQVTQMGQEVILRCVPISNHLYFYWYRQILGQKVEFLVSFYNNEISEKSEIFDDQFSVERPDGSNFTLKIRSTKLEDSAMYFCASSGTGQGGKLFFGEGSRLTVL.

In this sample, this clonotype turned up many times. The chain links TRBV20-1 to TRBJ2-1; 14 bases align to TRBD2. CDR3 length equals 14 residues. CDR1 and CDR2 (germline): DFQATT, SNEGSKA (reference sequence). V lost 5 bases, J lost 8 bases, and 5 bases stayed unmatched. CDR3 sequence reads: CSARLAGGHHEQFF. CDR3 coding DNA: TGCAGTGCTCGACTAGCGGGAGGGCACCATGAGCAGTTCTTC.

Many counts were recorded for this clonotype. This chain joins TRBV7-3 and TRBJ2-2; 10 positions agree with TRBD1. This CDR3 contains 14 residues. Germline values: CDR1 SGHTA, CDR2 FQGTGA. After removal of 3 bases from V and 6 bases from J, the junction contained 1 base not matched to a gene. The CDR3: CASSLDRGAGELFF. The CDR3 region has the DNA TGTGCCAGCAGCTTGGACAGGGGGGCCGGGGAGCTGTTTTTT.

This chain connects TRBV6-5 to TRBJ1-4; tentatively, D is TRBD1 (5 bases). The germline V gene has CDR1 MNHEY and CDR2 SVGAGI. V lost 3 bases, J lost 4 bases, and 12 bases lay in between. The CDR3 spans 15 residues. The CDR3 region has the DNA TGTGCCAGCAGTTATTTGGGAGACAGTAATGAAAAACTGTTTTTT. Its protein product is CASSYLGDSNEKLFF.